This TCR beta chain was captured by sequencing in a study of shared clonotypes between healthy human individuals. Study observations and caveats: Non-shared clonotypes had lower generation probabilities than clonotypes shared by all four sorted-subset donors. Sorted-subset sequencing, rarefaction showed, was incomplete despite large depth.

CDR3 length: 15 amino acids. The germline V gene has CDR1 LNHDA and CDR2 SQIVND (reference sequence). V lost 5 bases to trimming and J lost 7 bases; unmatched junction nucleotides: 11. A word on this clone: The antigen remains unidentified.

Authors' methods: Junction-only immunoSEQ sequences carried no quality scores, so filtering differed. Produced via immunoSEQ multiplex PCR; TCRdb's table is partial and in-frame only. D and trimming come from the DNA, and the V and J calls and clone size come from that table. This table holds over a million clones, 75% to 80% found once. The receptor's source is a man aged 18-30 years in good health. Some clones in this sample may be carry-over from other donors' samples. The sequenced sample was memory CD4+ T cells from PBMCs. The subset is: CD45RA-negative fraction. The chain joins TRBV19 to TRBJ1-3, with TRBD1 matching over 7 bases. Here the CDR3 reads CASSRGDSGWNTIYF. The CDR3 nucleotides are TGTGCCAGTAGTCGTGGGGACAGCGGTTGGAACACCATATATTTT.